This T cell receptor beta chain was profiled in a study of shared clonotypes between healthy human individuals. Whole-study context: With ages of 18 to 49, the donors were a couple of women and three men. Study observations and caveats: Although depth was large, rarefaction showed that sequencing of the sorted subsets was incomplete.

Authors' methods: For the immunoSEQ data, sequences were junction-only without quality scores, so filtering differed. TCRdb keeps only in-frame clones here, not all; method: immunoSEQ multiplex PCR. D and trimming come from the DNA, and the V and J calls and clone size come from that table. The data hold about 520,000 clones, with about 96% observed a single time. As for this clone: Its antigen remains unknown.

CDR3 length: 18 amino acids. The V gene end was trimmed by 5 bases and the J gene end by 0 bases; junction bases not matched to a gene: 13. Germline-derived CDR1 and CDR2 are MDHEN and SYDVKM. CD4+ cell separation produced CD45RA+ naive and CD45RA-negative memory subsets. This chain links TRBV28 with TRBJ2-3; 8 bases fit TRBD2. The sequence was collected from a woman aged 25 to 39 in good health. Specimen: naive CD4+ T cells sorted from blood. Subset: CD45RA+ positively selected. CDR3 sequence reads: CASSPHLMVAGSTDTQYF. Here the CDR3 DNA reads TGTGCCAGCAGTCCCCACCTCATGGTAGCGGGAAGCACAGATACGCAGTATTTT. Full variable domain (rest looked up from reference TRBV28 and TRBJ2-3): DVKVTQSSRYLVKRTGEKVFLECVQDMDHENMFWYRQDPGLGLRLIYFSYDVKMKEKGDIPEGYSVSREKKERFSLILESASTNQTSMYLCASSPHLMVAGSTDTQYFGPGTRLTVL.